Listed here are 6 T cell receptor beta chains from one sample, sequenced in a study of shared clonotypes between healthy human individuals (dated by TCRdb to 2020 to 2022). The library was made by the immunoSEQ multiplex PCR assay. TCRdb took this table from immuneACCESS and kept in-frame rearrangements with V and J called. Such tables lack part of the clones; where checked against another copy, unresolved V genes explain under half of the gap, and the rest is unexplained. Here the sample has approximately 2.1 million clones; approximately 95% occur a single time. The ten largest account for 0.35% to 0.5% of the sample. What was sequenced was naive CD4+ T cells from PBMCs. The cell subset or site label of this sample denotes: CD45RA+ positively selected. Receptors originate from a man aged 18 to 30 in good health. Some clones in this sample may be carry-over from other donors' samples.

The chain employs TRBV5-1 and TRBJ2-3; 8 nucleotides line up with TRBD1. V was pared by 4 bases and J by 4 bases, with 8 bases of the junction left unmatched. Germline values: CDR1 SGHRS, CDR2 YFSETQ. The CDR3 sequence is 15 residues long. The CDR3: CASSPDRVGSDTQYF. The DNA for the CDR3 is TGCGCCAGCAGCCCGGACAGGGTAGGGTCAGATACGCAGTATTTT.

This chain connects TRBV10-3 to TRBJ1-2, with 9 positions matching TRBD1. J lost 4 bases, V lost 3 bases, and 3 bases had no gene match. From germline, CDR1 is ENHRY and CDR2 SYGVKD. This CDR3 spans 14 amino acids. In DNA, the CDR3 is TGTGCCATCAGTGACCGGACAGGGGCCTATGGCTACACCTTC. Translation gives CAISDRTGAYGYTF.

The chain links TRBV18 to TRBJ2-7; D gene uncertain. The CDR3 loop spans 14 amino acids. Germline CDR1 reads KGHSH; CDR2 reads LQKENI. Trimming took off 3 bases at V and 5 bases at J, with 14 bases between the two ends. Here the CDR3 DNA reads TGTGCCAGCTCACCCAGCGACACTTCCAACGAGCAGTACTTC. This codes for CASSPSDTSNEQYF.

The count of this clone is one. Additional DNA sequences in this sample encode the identical CDR3. J is TRBJ2-3 and V is TRBV7-9; 8 bases line up with TRBD2. CDR1 SEHNR and CDR2 FQNEAQ come from the germline V gene (reference sequence). The CDR3 totals 15 residues. V shed 5 bases and J 6 bases; nucleotides not matched to a gene: 10. CDR3 nucleotide sequence: TGTGCCAGCAGCCCCCGGGGAGCGGGAGCGGATACGCAGTATTTT. Translating gives CASSPRGAGADTQYF.

V is TRBV18 and J is TRBJ1-1; the D is unclear. The CDR3 has 14 amino acids. Trimming took 3 bases from V and 1 from J, leaving 9 bases between them. CDR1 and CDR2 (germline): KGHSH, LQKENI. The CDR3 region is CASSPVQQNTEAFF. CDR3 nucleotides: TGTGCCAGCTCACCCGTACAACAGAACACTGAAGCTTTCTTT.

The rearrangement uses TRBV5-4 and TRBJ2-5; D unclear. In germline, CDR1 is SGHNT, CDR2 YYREEE (reference sequence). The CDR3 contains 15 residues. V dropped 4 bases and J dropped 0 bases, with 13 bases sitting between them. The CDR3 loop reads CASSRGTEYQETQYF. The CDR3 nucleotides read TGTGCCAGCAGCCGCGGAACAGAGTACCAAGAGACCCAGTACTTC.